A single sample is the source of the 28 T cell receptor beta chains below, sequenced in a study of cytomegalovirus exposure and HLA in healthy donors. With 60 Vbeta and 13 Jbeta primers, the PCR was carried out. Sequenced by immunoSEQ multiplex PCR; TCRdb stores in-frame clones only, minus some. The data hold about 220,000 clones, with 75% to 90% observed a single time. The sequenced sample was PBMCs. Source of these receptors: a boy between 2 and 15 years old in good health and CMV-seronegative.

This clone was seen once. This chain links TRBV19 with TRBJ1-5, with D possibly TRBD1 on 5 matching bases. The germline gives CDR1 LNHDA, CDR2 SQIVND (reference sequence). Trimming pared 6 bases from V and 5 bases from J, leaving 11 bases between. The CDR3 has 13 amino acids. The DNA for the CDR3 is TGTGCCAGTAGCCTCGGGGGGGATCAGCCCCAGCATTTT. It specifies CASSLGGDQPQHF.

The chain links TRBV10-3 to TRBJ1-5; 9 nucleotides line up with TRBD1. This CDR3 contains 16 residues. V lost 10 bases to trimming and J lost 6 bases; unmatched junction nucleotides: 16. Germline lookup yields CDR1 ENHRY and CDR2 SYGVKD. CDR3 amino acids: CASATGGWSSSQPQHF. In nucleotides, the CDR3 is TGTGCCAGTGCCACAGGGGGCTGGTCGTCTTCTCAGCCCCAGCATTTT.

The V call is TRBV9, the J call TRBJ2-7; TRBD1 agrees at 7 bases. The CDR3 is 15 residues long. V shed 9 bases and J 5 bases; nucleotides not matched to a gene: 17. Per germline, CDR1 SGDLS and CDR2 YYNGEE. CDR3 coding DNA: TGTGCCACCAGGATCGCCCCACAGGGGTACGACGAGCAGTACTTC. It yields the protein CATRIAPQGYDEQYF.

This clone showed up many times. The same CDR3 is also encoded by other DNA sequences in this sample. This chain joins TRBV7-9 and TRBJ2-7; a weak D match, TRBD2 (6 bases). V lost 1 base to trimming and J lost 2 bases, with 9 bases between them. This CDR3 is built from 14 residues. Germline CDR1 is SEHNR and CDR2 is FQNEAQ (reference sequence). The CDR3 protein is CASSLGGLTYEQYF. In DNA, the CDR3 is TGTGCCAGCAGCTTAGGGGGACTCACCTACGAGCAGTACTTC.

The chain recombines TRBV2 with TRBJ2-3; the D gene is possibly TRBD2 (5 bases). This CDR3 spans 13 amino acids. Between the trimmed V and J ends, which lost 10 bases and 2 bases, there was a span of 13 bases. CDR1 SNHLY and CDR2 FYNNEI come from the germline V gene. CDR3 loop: CATRETATDTQYF. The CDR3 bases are TGTGCCACCCGGGAAACAGCCACAGATACGCAGTATTTT.

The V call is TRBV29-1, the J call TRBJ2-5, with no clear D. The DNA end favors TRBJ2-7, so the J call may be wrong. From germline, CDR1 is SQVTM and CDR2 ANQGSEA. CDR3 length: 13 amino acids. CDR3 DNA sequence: TGCAGCGTTGAAGTTATGGAGAGCTACGAGCAGTACTTC. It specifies CSVEVMESYEQYF.

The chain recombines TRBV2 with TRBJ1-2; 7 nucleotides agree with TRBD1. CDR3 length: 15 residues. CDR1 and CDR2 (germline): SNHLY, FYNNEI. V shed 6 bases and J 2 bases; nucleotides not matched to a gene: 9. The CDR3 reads CASRSLQGRNYGYTF. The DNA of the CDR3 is TGTGCCAGCAGGAGCCTACAGGGGAGAAACTATGGCTACACCTTC.

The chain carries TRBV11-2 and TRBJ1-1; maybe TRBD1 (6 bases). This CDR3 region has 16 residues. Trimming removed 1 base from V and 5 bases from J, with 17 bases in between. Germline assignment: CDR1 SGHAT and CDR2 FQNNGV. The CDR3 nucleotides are TGTGCCAGCAGCTTAGTCATGGGGGCAGGTGGGACTGAAGCTTTCTTT. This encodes CASSLVMGAGGTEAFF.

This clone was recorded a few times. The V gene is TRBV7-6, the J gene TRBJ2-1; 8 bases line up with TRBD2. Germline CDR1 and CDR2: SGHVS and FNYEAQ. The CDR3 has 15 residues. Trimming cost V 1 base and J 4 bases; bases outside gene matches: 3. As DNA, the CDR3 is TGTGCCAGCAGCTTAGGGGGGACTAGATACAATGAGCAGTTCTTC. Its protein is CASSLGGTRYNEQFF.

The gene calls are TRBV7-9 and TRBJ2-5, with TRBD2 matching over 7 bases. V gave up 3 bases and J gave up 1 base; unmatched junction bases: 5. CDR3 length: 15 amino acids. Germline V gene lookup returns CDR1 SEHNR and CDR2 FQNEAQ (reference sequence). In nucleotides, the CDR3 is TGTGCCAGCAGCTTGCTAGCGGAAATCCAAGAGACCCAGTACTTC. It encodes CASSLLAEIQETQYF.

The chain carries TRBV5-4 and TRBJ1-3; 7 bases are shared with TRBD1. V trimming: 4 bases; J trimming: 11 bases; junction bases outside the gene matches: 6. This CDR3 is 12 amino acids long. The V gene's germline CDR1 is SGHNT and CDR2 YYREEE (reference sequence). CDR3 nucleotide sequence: TGTGCCAGCAGCGGCGGGACAGAGGCCATATATTTT. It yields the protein CASSGGTEAIYF.

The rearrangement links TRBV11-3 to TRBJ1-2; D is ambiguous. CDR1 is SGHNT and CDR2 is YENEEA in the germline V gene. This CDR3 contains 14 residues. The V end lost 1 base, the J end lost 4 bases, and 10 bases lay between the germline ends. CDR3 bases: TGTGCCAGCAGCTTAGGACTCCCCCCCTATGGCTACACCTTC. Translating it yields CASSLGLPPYGYTF.

The CDR3 region has the DNA TGTGCCAGCAGCGATGGAAACAGGGGGGCCATCTATGGCTACACCTTC. It yields the protein CASSDGNRGAIYGYTF. The V and J genes are TRBV5-4 and TRBJ1-2; 8 bases map to TRBD1. The length of the CDR3 is 16 residues. Trimming at V came to 4 bases and at J to 4 bases, leaving 12 bases not matched to a gene. CDR1 SGHNT and CDR2 YYREEE come from the germline V gene (reference sequence). The whole variable domain, remainder taken from reference TRBV5-4 and TRBJ1-2, is ETGVTQSPTHLIKTRGQQVTLRCSSQSGHNTVSWYQQALGQGPQFIFQYYREEENGRGNFPPRFSGLQFPNYSSELNVNALELDDSALYLCASSDGNRGAIYGYTFGSGTRLTVV.

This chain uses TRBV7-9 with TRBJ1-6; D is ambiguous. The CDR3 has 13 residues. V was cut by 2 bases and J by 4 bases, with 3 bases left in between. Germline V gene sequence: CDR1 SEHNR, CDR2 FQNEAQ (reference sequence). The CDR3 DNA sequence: TGTGCCAGCAGCTTACAGTATAATTCACCCCTCCACTTT. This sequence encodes CASSLQYNSPLHF.

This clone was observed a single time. The DNA for the CDR3 is TGTGCCTGCCAGACAGGGAAACTGTTTTTT. Protein sequence: CACQTGKLFF. This chain joins TRBV30 and TRBJ1-4; 7 nucleotides align to TRBD1. The germline gives CDR1 GTSNPN, CDR2 SVGIG (reference sequence). The CDR3 sequence is 10 residues long. V was clipped by 6 bases and J by 11 bases; unmatched bases: 3.

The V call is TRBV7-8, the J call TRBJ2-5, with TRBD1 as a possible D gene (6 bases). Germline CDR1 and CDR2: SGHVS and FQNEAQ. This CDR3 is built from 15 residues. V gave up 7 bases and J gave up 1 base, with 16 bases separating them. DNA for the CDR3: TGTGCCAGCAACCAGGGGTTGCGTATCCAAGAGACCCAGTACTTC. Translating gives CASNQGLRIQETQYF.

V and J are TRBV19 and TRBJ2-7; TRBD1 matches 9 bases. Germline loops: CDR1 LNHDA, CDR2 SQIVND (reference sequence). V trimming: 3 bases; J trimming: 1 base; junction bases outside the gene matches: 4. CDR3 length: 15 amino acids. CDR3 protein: CASSMTGGSSYEQYF. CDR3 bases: TGTGCCAGTAGTATGACAGGGGGTTCGTCCTACGAGCAGTACTTC.

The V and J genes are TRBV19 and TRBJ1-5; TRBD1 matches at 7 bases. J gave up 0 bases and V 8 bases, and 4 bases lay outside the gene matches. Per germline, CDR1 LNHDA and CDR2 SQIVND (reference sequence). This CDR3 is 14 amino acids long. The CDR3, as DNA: TGTGCCAGTGGGGGACAGAGTAGCAATCAGCCCCAGCATTTT. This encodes CASGGQSSNQPQHF.

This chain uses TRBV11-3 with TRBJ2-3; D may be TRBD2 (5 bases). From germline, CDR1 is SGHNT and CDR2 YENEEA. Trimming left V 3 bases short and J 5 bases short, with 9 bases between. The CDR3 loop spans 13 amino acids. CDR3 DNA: TGTGCCAGCAGCTTCAATGGGAGAGATACGCAGTATTTT. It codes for CASSFNGRDTQYF.

The CDR3 DNA reads as TGTGCCAGCAGCGTACCGGTCTACGAGCAGTACTTC. Translated: CASSVPVYEQYF. The rearrangement uses TRBV9 and TRBJ2-5; the D is unclear. The J call is in doubt because the DNA end fits TRBJ2-7 better. CDR3 length: 12 residues. In germline, CDR1 is SGDLS, CDR2 YYNGEE.

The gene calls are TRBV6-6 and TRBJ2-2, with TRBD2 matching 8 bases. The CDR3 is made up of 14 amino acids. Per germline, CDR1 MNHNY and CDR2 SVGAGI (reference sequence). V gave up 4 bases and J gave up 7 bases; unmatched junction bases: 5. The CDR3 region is CASSSTSEGGELFF. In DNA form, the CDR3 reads TGTGCCAGCAGTTCGACTAGCGAGGGCGGGGAGCTGTTTTTT.

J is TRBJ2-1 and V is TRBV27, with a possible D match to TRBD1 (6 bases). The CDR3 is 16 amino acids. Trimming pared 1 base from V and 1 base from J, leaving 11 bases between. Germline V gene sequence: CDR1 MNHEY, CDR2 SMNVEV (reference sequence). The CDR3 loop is CASSLYGRGSYNEQFF. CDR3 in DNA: TGTGCCAGCAGTTTATACGGCAGGGGATCCTACAATGAGCAGTTCTTC.

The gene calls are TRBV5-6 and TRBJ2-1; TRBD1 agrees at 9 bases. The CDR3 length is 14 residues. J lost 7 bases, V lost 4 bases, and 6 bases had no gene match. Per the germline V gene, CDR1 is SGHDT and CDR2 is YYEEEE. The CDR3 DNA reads TGTGCCAGCAGCCAGGGACAGGGTTTTAATGAGCAGTTCTTC. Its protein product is CASSQGQGFNEQFF.

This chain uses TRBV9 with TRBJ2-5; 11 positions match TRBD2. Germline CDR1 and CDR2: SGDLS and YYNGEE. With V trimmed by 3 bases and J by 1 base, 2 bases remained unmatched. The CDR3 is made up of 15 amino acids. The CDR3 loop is CASSGLAGGQETQYF. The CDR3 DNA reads TGTGCCAGCAGCGGGCTAGCGGGGGGCCAAGAGACCCAGTACTTC.

The CDR3 sequence is CASSLTSGSIYEQYF. CDR3 DNA: TGCGCCAGCAGCTTGACTAGCGGGAGTATCTACGAGCAGTACTTC. The rearrangement joins TRBV5-1 to TRBJ2-7; 11 bases line up with TRBD2. The germline V gene has CDR1 SGHRS and CDR2 YFSETQ. Trimming took 1 base from V and 3 from J; bases not matched to a gene: 3. The CDR3 has 15 residues.

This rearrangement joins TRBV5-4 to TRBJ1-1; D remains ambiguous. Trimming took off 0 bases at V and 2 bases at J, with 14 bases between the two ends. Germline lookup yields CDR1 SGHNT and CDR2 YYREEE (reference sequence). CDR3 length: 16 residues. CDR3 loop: CASSLGPSAGNTEAFF. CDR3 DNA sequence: TGTGCCAGCAGCTTGGGCCCTTCGGCAGGCAACACTGAAGCTTTCTTT.

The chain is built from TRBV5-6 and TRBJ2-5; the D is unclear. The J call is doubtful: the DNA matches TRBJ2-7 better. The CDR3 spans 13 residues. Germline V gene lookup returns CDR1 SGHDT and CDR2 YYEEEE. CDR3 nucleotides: TGTGCCAGCAGCCCGACATGGTTTGACGAGCAGTACTTC. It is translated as CASSPTWFDEQYF.

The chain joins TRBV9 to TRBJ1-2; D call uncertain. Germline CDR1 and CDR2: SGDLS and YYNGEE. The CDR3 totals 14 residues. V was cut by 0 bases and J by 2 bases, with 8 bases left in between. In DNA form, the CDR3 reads TGTGCCAGCAGCGTAGGGCGGGGAAACTATGGCTACACCTTC. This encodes CASSVGRGNYGYTF.